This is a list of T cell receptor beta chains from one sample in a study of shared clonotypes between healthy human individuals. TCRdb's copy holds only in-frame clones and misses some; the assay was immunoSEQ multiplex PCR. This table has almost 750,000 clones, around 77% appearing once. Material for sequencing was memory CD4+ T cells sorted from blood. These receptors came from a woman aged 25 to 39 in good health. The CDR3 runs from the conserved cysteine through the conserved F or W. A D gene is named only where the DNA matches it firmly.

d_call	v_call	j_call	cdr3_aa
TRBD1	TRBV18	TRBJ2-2	CASSQGQVDTGELFF
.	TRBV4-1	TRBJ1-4	CASSQSRAGGEKLFF
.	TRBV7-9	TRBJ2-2	CASSLGPGELFF
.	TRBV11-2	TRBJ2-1	CASSFEAHTIDEQFF
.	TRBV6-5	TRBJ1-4	CASRSGRIIHEKLFF
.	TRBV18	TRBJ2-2	CASSPRGLGTGELFF
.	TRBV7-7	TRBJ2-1	CASRDARQFF
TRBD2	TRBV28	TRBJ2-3	CASSRLAGGNTDTQYF
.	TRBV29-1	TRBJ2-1	CSVRPDRPYNEQFF
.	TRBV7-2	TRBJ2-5	CASSPLGLEQYF
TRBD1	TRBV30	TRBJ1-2	CAWSRTGLEGYTF
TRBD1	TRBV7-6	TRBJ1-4	CASSKGQGNEKLFF
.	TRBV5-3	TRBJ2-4	CARSSQGRLAKNIQYF
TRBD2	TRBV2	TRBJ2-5	CASSASGGSSQGTQYF
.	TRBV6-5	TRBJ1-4	CASSRGRGEKLFF
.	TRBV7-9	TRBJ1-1	CASSMGGEAFF
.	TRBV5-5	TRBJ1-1	CASSGLGGQNTEAFF
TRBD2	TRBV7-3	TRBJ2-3	CASSPTSGSTDTQYF
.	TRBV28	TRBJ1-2	CASSLDGNYGYTF
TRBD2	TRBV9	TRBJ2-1	CASSVGPSGNNEQFF
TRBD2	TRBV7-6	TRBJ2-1	CASSLAYGRSSYNEQFF
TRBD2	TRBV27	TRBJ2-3	CASSTRTSDTDTQYF
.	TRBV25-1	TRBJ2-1	CASSDRDSYGDEQFF
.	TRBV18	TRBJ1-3	CASSPPGETGNTIYF
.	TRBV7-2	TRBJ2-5	CASSLGGTSETQYF
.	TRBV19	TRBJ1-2	CASSPGRSGGYTF
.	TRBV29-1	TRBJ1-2	CSVSSGASNYGYTF
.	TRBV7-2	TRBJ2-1	CASSLDFAAYNEQFF
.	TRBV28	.	CASSVTGQETQYF
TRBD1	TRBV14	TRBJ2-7	CASSQKDRGVYF
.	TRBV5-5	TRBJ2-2	CASSLLDMNTGELFF
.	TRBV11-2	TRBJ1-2	CASSSRGDIYGYTF
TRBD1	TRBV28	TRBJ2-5	CASSSAGQGSETQYF
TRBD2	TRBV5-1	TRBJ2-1	CASSLAKLADQNEQFF
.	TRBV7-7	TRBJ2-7	CASSRGGGYEQYF
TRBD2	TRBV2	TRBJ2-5	CASRTSGRVWETQYF
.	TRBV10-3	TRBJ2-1	CAISDRNEQFF
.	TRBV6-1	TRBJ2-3	CASSDSRTDTQYF
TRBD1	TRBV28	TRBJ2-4	CASRDAGGAKNIQYF
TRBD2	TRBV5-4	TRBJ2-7	CASSSKQTSGRYEQYF
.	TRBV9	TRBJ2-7	CASSPTTQNYEQYF
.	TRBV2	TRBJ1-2	CASRETALRGAYGYTF
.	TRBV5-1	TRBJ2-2	CASSPDKAHPGELFF
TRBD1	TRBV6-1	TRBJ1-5	CASSEGQGGQPQHF
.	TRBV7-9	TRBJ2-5	CASSSIGGWYDYGAETQYF
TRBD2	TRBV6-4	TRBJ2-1	CASSWTSGRPSNEQFF
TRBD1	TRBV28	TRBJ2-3	CASSSLTGGTDTQYF
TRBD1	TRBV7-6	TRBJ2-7	CASSLMSSGTGTTEQYF
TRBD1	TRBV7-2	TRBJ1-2	CASSHTGGSGGYTF
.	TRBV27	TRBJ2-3	CASSFSTPPDTQYF
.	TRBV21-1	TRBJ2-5	CASSKEAEETQYF
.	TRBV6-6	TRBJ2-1	CASPRSVVADYNEQFF
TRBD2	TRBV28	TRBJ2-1	CASSYRKRERGEQFF
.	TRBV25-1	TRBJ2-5	CASSEGGTVQETQYF
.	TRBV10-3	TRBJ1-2	CAISGEGPGYTF
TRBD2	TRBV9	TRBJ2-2	CASSAGLAGAGELFF
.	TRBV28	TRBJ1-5	CASTERRGNSNQPQHF
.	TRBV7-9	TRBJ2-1	CASSFWDNHNEQFF
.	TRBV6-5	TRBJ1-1	CASSYQFRETEAFF
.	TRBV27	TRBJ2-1	CASSLRGTNNEQFF